The rows below give T cell receptor beta chains drawn from one sample of a study of post-analysis software for immune sequencing data. TCRdb reprocessed the PCR reads with MiXCR, giving one entry per CDR3 protein. Of approximately 770,000 distinct CDR3 sequences listed, about half were seen once; the top ten hold over 4.5%. The sequenced material came from blood. These receptors originate from a girl aged 10 to 17 with multiple sclerosis. The CDR3 runs from the conserved cysteine through the conserved F or W. The D gene is left open where the match is weak. Clone size is not always given. Where it is, it says once, few, many or a class for expanded clones.

J gene	V gene	D gene	clone size	CDR3 DNA	CDR3 protein
TRBJ2-1	TRBV20-1	TRBD2	once	TGCAGTGCTAGCGGCCACGCCGGGACTAGCCTCGAGTACAATGGGCAGTTCTTC	CSASGHAGTSLEYNGQFF
TRBJ2-7	TRBV20-1	NA	NA	TGCAGTGCTAGAGATCCGGCAGGGGCCAACGAGCAGTACTTC	CSARDPAGANEQYF
TRBJ2-3	TRBV5-1	NA	NA	TGCGCCAGCAGCCCTACCCCGGACCCTAGCACAGATACGCAGTATTTT	CASSPTPDPSTDTQYF
TRBJ2-3	TRBV7-9	NA	NA	TGTGCCAGCAGCTTCGAGGCAGGGACAGATACGCAGTATTTT	CASSFEAGTDTQYF
TRBJ2-3	TRBV12-3/TRBV12-4	NA	few	TGTGCCAGCAGCCCACTATTTGCCACGGGGGAGCAGTATTTT	CASSPLFATGEQYF
TRBJ2-3	TRBV6-2/TRBV6-3	NA	once	TGTGCCAGCAGTTACTTGGGCCTAAGTGTAGATACGCAGTATTTT	CASSYLGLSVDTQYF
TRBJ2-5	TRBV7-2	TRBD2	NA	TGTGCCAGCAGCTTAGAACTAGCGGGAATCCAAGAGACCCAGTACTTC	CASSLELAGIQETQYF
TRBJ2-7	TRBV9	NA	NA	TGTGCCAGCAGCGGAGGGGAGGCCTACTCCGAGCAGTACTTC	CASSGGEAYSEQYF
TRBJ2-5	TRBV4-3	NA	NA	TGCGCCAGCAGCCAAGAGTTCAGGGGCGAAGAGACCCAGTACTTC	CASSQEFRGEETQYF
TRBJ2-1	TRBV29-1	NA	many	TGCAGCGTGACTAGTTTAAGCTCCTACAATGAGCAGTTCTTC	CSVTSLSSYNEQFF
TRBJ2-3	TRBV7-2	NA	NA	TGTGCCAGCAGCGGTACAGGGTCTGGAGATACGCAGTATTTT	CASSGTGSGDTQYF
TRBJ1-6	TRBV9	TRBD1	NA	TGTGCCAGCAGCCCTCACCGGACAGGCGGATCGACACCCCTCCACTTT	CASSPHRTGGSTPLHF
TRBJ2-5	TRBV24-1	TRBD2	once	TGTGCCACCAGTGACCCTCCTAGCGGGAGGGAGACCCAGTACTTC	CATSDPPSGRETQYF
TRBJ1-4	TRBV11-1	NA	NA	TGTGCCAGCAGCCCAACGGTGTCAGGGCGAGGTGAAAAACTGTTTTTT	CASSPTVSGRGEKLFF
TRBJ2-1	TRBV6-5	NA	NA	TGTGCCAGCAGTCCCCGCCCCACAGGGAACTACAATGAGCAGTTCTTC	CASSPRPTGNYNEQFF
TRBJ2-7	TRBV5-1	NA	NA	TGCGCCAGCAGCTTGGGAGGGGTATGGGGGATAGAGCTCTCCTACGAGCAGTACTTC	CASSLGGVWGIELSYEQYF
TRBJ2-7	TRBV12-3/TRBV12-4	TRBD1	NA	TGTGCCAGCAGTTTCGTTGGGACAGGGAGAAACGAGCAGTACTTC	CASSFVGTGRNEQYF
TRBJ1-1	TRBV5-5	NA	NA	TGTGCCAGCAGCTTGGATCTAGGTTTCATGAACACTGAAGCTTTCTTT	CASSLDLGFMNTEAFF
TRBJ1-2	TRBV16	NA	few	TGTGCCAGCAGCCTAAGTAGAAACGGCTACACCTTC	CASSLSRNGYTF
TRBJ2-1	TRBV29-1	TRBD2	NA	TGCAGCGTTGTGGCTAGCGGGATCGGTGAGCAGTTCTTC	CSVVASGIGEQFF
TRBJ2-5	TRBV4-2	NA	many	TGTGCCAGCAGCCAAGTAAGTGCTGGCGGTGAAGAGACCCAGTACTTC	CASSQVSAGGEETQYF
TRBJ2-5	TRBV6-1	TRBD2	many	TGTGCCAGCAGGGGTAATGGACTAGCGGGAGAGGTTAGGGAGACCCAGTACTTC	CASRGNGLAGEVRETQYF
TRBJ1-2	TRBV7-2	TRBD1	once	TGTGCCAGCAGCCTCGAGGGGGCGTCTAACTATGGCTACACCTTC	CASSLEGASNYGYTF
TRBJ1-5	TRBV27	NA	few	TGTGCCAGCAGTTTGTCGTCCTATAGCAATCAGCCCCAGCATTTT	CASSLSSYSNQPQHF
TRBJ2-1	TRBV28	TRBD2	NA	TGTGCCAGCAGTCCACGACTAGCGGGGGATGAGCAGTTCTTC	CASSPRLAGDEQFF
TRBJ1-4	TRBV6-5	TRBD1	few	TGTGCCAGCAGTTACAGTTGGACAGGGGGGGATGCAACTAATGAAAAACTGTTTTTT	CASSYSWTGGDATNEKLFF
TRBJ2-2	TRBV7-9	NA	NA	TGTGCCAGCAGGGCTCTTGGGGCCAACGCGAACACCGGGGAGCTGTTTTTT	CASRALGANANTGELFF
TRBJ2-1	TRBV5-6	NA	few	TGTGCCAGCAGCTTCCAGGGGCTAACGGACAATGAGCAGTTCTTC	CASSFQGLTDNEQFF
TRBJ2-5	TRBV3-1	TRBD2	NA	TGTGCCAGCAGCCCTAGCGGGAGAAGAACTGAGACCCAGTACTTC	CASSPSGRRTETQYF
TRBJ2-1	TRBV11-3	TRBD1	NA	TGTGCCAGCAGCTTGCGAAGACAGGGATTTGACAATGAGCAGTTCTTC	CASSLRRQGFDNEQFF
TRBJ2-1	TRBV29-1	TRBD2	NA	TGCAGCGTAGCACCGAGGACTAGCGGGAATGAGCAGTTCTTC	CSVAPRTSGNEQFF
TRBJ2-5	TRBV12-3/TRBV12-4	TRBD2	few	TGTGCTAGCGCGTCGGGGGGTCAGGAGCAGTACTTC	CASASGGQEQYF
TRBJ2-7	TRBV27	TRBD2	NA	TGTGCCAGCACCCCGCGGGGGGCCTACGAGCAGTACTTC	CASTPRGAYEQYF
TRBJ2-7	TRBV7-3	NA	NA	TGTGCCAGCAGCACTCTTGGGGGAGAAGAGCAGTACTTC	CASSTLGGEEQYF
TRBJ2-1	TRBV12-3/TRBV12-4	TRBD2	few	TGTGCCAGCAGTTTGAGGGTTGTTGGGGTAGCGGGAGGCGAGCAGTTCTTC	CASSLRVVGVAGGEQFF
TRBJ2-7	TRBV20-1	TRBD2	NA	TGCAGTGCTGGGGGACTAGCGGGAGTGGGGGAGCAGTACTTC	CSAGGLAGVGEQYF